The 20 T cell receptor beta chains reported below all come from one sample, sequenced in a study of T-cell reconstitution after alpha-beta-depleted transplantation in children (dated by TCRdb to about 2016). Library creation used PCR. TCRdb records Illumina HiSeq 2500 as the sequencer. Molecular barcoding was employed in the preparation of TCR libraries, with unique molecular identifiers being used to normalize TCRbeta repertoire quantification. Clones were called with MiXCR by TCRdb after fastp trimmed the public reads at Q25, and only in-frame beta chains were retained. Records with the same CDR3 protein are collapsed into one entry carrying the most frequent genes and DNA. The table for this sample lists approximately 400,000 distinct CDR3 sequences; roughly a tenth of them were counted only once. Of the sample, roughly 5.1% is held by the ten largest clones. The material was PBMCs from the stem cell graft donor, obtained from the stem cell graft. Receptor source: a human donor who donated a stem cell graft to a child with acute myeloid leukemia.

The gene calls are TRBV6-5 and TRBJ2-1; possible D gene TRBD2, 6 bases. The CDR3 totals 14 residues. Germline V gene lookup returns CDR1 MNHEY and CDR2 SVGAGI. The V gene lost 6 bases and the J gene lost 0 bases, with 9 bases spanning the gap. This CDR3 is CASSGGISYNEQFF. CDR3 coding DNA: TGTGCCAGCAGCGGGGGTATCTCCTACAATGAGCAGTTCTTC.

This clonotype was seen repeatedly, ten times or more. The rearrangement uses TRBV12-3 or TRBV12-4 and TRBJ1-5; D might be TRBD1 (6 bases). V shed 5 bases and J shed 7 bases, with 12 bases lying between them. The CDR3 sequence is 13 residues long. The CDR3 DNA reads TGTGCCAGCAGTCAGGACGGGGGCCAGCCCCAGCATTTT. Its translation is CASSQDGGQPQHF.

This clonotype was counted a few times. The rearrangement links TRBV20-1 to TRBJ2-2; D uncertain. Germline loops: CDR1 DFQATT, CDR2 SNEGSKA (reference sequence). V gave up 0 bases and J gave up 6 bases, with 8 bases separating them. This CDR3 contains 13 residues. CDR3 nucleotides: TGCAGTGCTAGAGAGGGTATCGCCGGGGAGCTGTTTTTT. Its protein product is CSAREGIAGELFF.

This clonotype was observed a few times. V gene TRBV5-1 combines with J gene TRBJ2-6; 7 bases agree with TRBD1. The junction had 21 bases not matched to a gene; V was cut back by 5 bases and J by 4 bases. CDR3 length: 20 amino acids. Germline lookup yields CDR1 SGHRS and CDR2 YFSETQ. In DNA form, the CDR3 reads TGCGCCAGCAGGGACGGACAGGCCCGGGTTGGTCCCGCCGGGGCCAACGTCCTGACTTTC. Translation: CASRDGQARVGPAGANVLTF.

This clonotype was recorded a few times. The J gene is TRBJ1-5, the V gene TRBV20-1, with D tentatively TRBD1 (5 bases). The CDR3 runs 15 residues. With 1 base removed from V and 4 bases from J, the gap between germline ends came to 14 bases. Germline-derived CDR1 and CDR2 are DFQATT and SNEGSKA (reference sequence). In DNA form, the CDR3 reads TGCAGTGCTAGAGGTGGGGCAGAGCGGAATCAGCCCCAGCATTTT. Its translation is CSARGGAERNQPQHF.

V is TRBV18 and J is TRBJ2-1; 8 positions match TRBD1. This CDR3 spans 15 amino acids. The junction had 5 bases not matched to a gene; V was cut back by 5 bases and J by 2 bases. Looked up from germline, CDR1 is KGHSH and CDR2 is LQKENI. DNA for the CDR3: TGTGCCAGCTCAACGACAGGGGCGGCCTACAATGAGCAGTTCTTC. Protein product: CASSTTGAAYNEQFF.

The chain recombines TRBV7-2 with TRBJ2-5; D is unclear. The ends were cut back, 3 bases at V and 5 bases at J, with 10 bases in the middle. There are 13 residues in the CDR3. Per the germline V gene, CDR1 is SGHTA and CDR2 is FQGNSA. CDR3: CASSLDPKETQYF. CDR3 DNA sequence: TGTGCCAGCAGCTTGGACCCCAAGGAGACCCAGTACTTC.

The sample holds a few counts of this clonotype. The rearrangement joins TRBV5-1 to TRBJ2-2; tentatively, D is TRBD1 (5 bases). Germline-derived CDR1 and CDR2 are SGHRS and YFSETQ. This CDR3 comprises 13 residues. Deletions cut 5 bases from V and 6 bases from J, with 11 bases between. CDR3 region: CASRFQGAGELFF. In DNA form, the CDR3 reads TGCGCCAGCAGATTTCAGGGTGCCGGGGAGCTGTTTTTT.

V usage is TRBV3-1 and J usage is TRBJ1-1, with D hard to call. Germline-derived CDR1 and CDR2 are LGHDT and YNNKEL (reference sequence). This CDR3 contains 12 residues. Trimming took off 0 bases at V and 8 bases at J, with 7 bases between the two ends. The chain's CDR3 is CASSQEGREAFF. In DNA form, the CDR3 reads TGTGCCAGCAGCCAAGAGGGTCGAGAAGCTTTCTTT.

This clonotype was picked up a small number of times. The chain joins TRBV25-1 to TRBJ2-3, with D unclear. CDR1 and CDR2 (germline): MGHDK, SYGVNS. The V end was cut by 4 bases, the J end by 2 bases, with 13 bases between. This CDR3 has 15 residues. CDR3 bases: TGTGCCAGCAGTGGATCACAGACACCCACAGATACGCAGTATTTT. Translation gives CASSGSQTPTDTQYF.

V gene TRBV20-1 combines with J gene TRBJ2-3, with unresolved D. The J call may be incorrect, as the DNA end agrees better with TRBJ1-5. Germline lookup yields CDR1 DFQATT and CDR2 SNEGSKA (reference sequence). The CDR3 runs 14 residues. CDR3 region: CSARAGSSTDTQHF. The CDR3 DNA reads TGCAGTGCTAGAGCGGGGTCTAGCACAGATACGCAGCATTTT.

This clonotype was counted between two and nine times. This sequence joins TRBV27 and TRBJ2-1; maybe TRBD2 (6 bases). V dropped 6 bases and J dropped 4 bases, with 10 bases sitting between them. This CDR3 is 13 amino acids long. Germline V gives CDR1 MNHEY, CDR2 SMNVEV (reference sequence). The CDR3 DNA sequence: TGTGCCAGCAGCTGGAGGGGATACAATGAGCAGTTCTTC. The encoded protein is CASSWRGYNEQFF.

This clonotype occurred a few times. This chain connects TRBV12-3 or TRBV12-4 to TRBJ2-5, with D possibly TRBD1 on 5 matching bases. V dropped 4 bases and J dropped 5 bases, with 14 bases sitting between them. The CDR3 is 14 amino acids. CDR3 loop: CASSYLRVRETQYF. In DNA, the CDR3 is TGTGCCAGCAGTTACCTCAGGGTCCGGGAGACCCAGTACTTC.

The chain recombines TRBV5-1 with TRBJ1-1; D not resolved. This CDR3 comprises 16 residues. Trimming pared 5 bases from V and 3 bases from J, leaving 20 bases between. CDR1 SGHRS and CDR2 YFSETQ come from the germline V gene. As DNA, the CDR3 is TGCGCCAGCAGACTGGCCCTCCTTGGACCACACACTGAAGCTTTCTTT. Translation: CASRLALLGPHTEAFF.

The gene calls are TRBV28 and TRBJ2-2; TRBD1 might be the D (6 bases). The length of the CDR3 is 13 residues. Germline V gene sequence: CDR1 MDHEN, CDR2 SYDVKM. Between the trimmed V and J ends, which lost 7 bases and 6 bases, there was a span of 12 bases. As DNA, the CDR3 is TGTGCCAGCATGAGGGGGTCACCCGGGGAGCTGTTTTTT. Translated: CASMRGSPGELFF.

The gene calls are TRBV7-9 and TRBJ2-5; D tentatively reads TRBD1 or TRBD2 (6 bases each). V was shortened by 5 bases and J by 7 bases, with 20 bases between the two germline ends. The CDR3 has 15 amino acids. The germline CDR1 and CDR2 sequences are SEHNR and FQNEAQ (reference sequence). The CDR3 DNA follows: TGTGCCAGCAGCGGCGGGAACAGGGTCTTTGGGACCCAGTACTTC. Its protein product is CASSGGNRVFGTQYF. Full variable domain (outside the CDR3, taken from reference TRBV7-9 and TRBJ2-5): DTGVSQNPRHKITKRGQNVTFRCDPISEHNRLYWYRQTLGQGPEFLTYFQNEAQLEKSRLLSDRFSAERPKGSFSTLEIQRTEQGDSAMYLCASSGGNRVFGTQYFGPGTRLLVL.

The sample holds many counts of this clonotype. CDR3 protein: CASSEAHGDPQPQHF. The CDR3 coding sequence is TGTGCCAGCAGTGAAGCGCACGGGGATCCTCAGCCCCAGCATTTT. The chain employs TRBV6-1 and TRBJ1-5; D gene uncertain. There are 15 residues in the CDR3. The ends were cut back, 0 bases at V and 6 bases at J, with 12 bases in the middle. CDR1 and CDR2 from the germline V gene are MNHNS and SASEGT.

The chain recombines TRBV29-1 with TRBJ2-7; either TRBD1 or TRBD2 may supply D (5 bases each). The germline CDR1 and CDR2 sequences are SQVTM and ANQGSEA. This CDR3 spans 12 amino acids. V dropped 6 bases and J dropped 3 bases, with 12 bases sitting between them. CDR3 coding DNA: TGCAGCGTCCTGGGACCAGACTACGAGCAGTACGTC. Protein product: CSVLGPDYEQYV.

The sample holds many counts of this clonotype. The rearrangement joins TRBV29-1 to TRBJ2-1; 9 bases line up with TRBD2. Trimming took 7 bases from V and 7 from J; bases not matched to a gene: 8. Germline-derived CDR1 and CDR2 are SQVTM and ANQGSEA. The CDR3 covers 13 residues. The CDR3, as DNA: TGCAGCGCCGCGCGGGAGGGCCCGAATGAGCAGTTCTTC. It translates to CSAAREGPNEQFF.

This clonotype has just a few counts. The rearrangement joins TRBV11-2 to TRBJ2-1, with a possible D match to TRBD2 (6 bases). The CDR3 runs 16 residues. Germline V gives CDR1 SGHAT, CDR2 FQNNGV. The V end lost 5 bases, the J end lost 2 bases, and 16 bases lay between the germline ends. The DNA for the CDR3 is TGTGCCAGCAGCCCTAAGGCGGGGAAACCCTACAATGAGCAGTTCTTC. It is translated as CASSPKAGKPYNEQFF.